These 13 T cell receptor beta chains were all obtained from the same sample, sequenced in a study of cytomegalovirus exposure and HLA in healthy donors. The PCR was carried out with 60 Vbeta primers and 13 Jbeta primers. Libraries were prepared by immunoSEQ multiplex PCR; TCRdb keeps only in-frame clonotypes and omits some of them. Altogether about 120,000 clones are present, 79% being singletons, with the ten largest covering around 4.3%. Sequencing used PBMCs. The source is a man aged 30 to 39 in good health and CMV-seropositive.

This sequence joins TRBV10-3 and TRBJ1-6; D not resolved. CDR3 length: 14 amino acids. Germline loops: CDR1 ENHRY, CDR2 SYGVKD. The V end lost 0 bases, the J end lost 7 bases, and 7 bases lay between the germline ends. This CDR3 reads CAISESFRNSPLHF. DNA for the CDR3: TGTGCCATCAGTGAGTCTTTCAGAAATTCACCCCTCCACTTT.

The chain is built from TRBV9 and TRBJ2-7, with D tentatively TRBD1 (6 bases). V was clipped by 4 bases and J by 0 bases, with 11 bases between them. The germline gives CDR1 SGDLS, CDR2 YYNGEE. CDR3 size: 14 residues. The CDR3 DNA follows: TGTGCCAGCAGCTACGGACAGAACTCCTACGAGCAGTACTTC. Encoded protein: CASSYGQNSYEQYF.

In nucleotides, the CDR3 is TGTGCCAGTAGTAAATCTAGCGGGAGGAGGGAGACCCAGTACTTC. Amino acid sequence: CASSKSSGRRETQYF. This sequence joins TRBV19 and TRBJ2-5, with 11 bases fitting TRBD2. V was pared by 4 bases and J by 5 bases, with 6 bases of the junction left unmatched. CDR3 size: 15 residues. The germline V gene encodes CDR1 LNHDA and CDR2 SQIVND (reference sequence).

The sample holds a few counts of this clone. V gene TRBV5-4 combines with J gene TRBJ2-5; tentative D call: TRBD2 (5 bases). The ends were cut back, 4 bases at V and 6 bases at J, with 22 bases in the middle. The CDR3 length is 16 residues. Germline values: CDR1 SGHNT, CDR2 YYREEE (reference sequence). CDR3 loop: CASSMDSTTRGKTQYF. The CDR3 region has the DNA TGTGCCAGCAGCATGGACTCCACAACGAGAGGGAAGACCCAGTACTTC.

The chain couples TRBV9 to TRBJ1-1; D is possibly TRBD1 (6 bases). Germline V lookup: CDR1 SGDLS, CDR2 YYNGEE. Trimming removed 4 bases from V and 0 bases from J, with 19 bases in between. This CDR3 is built from 17 residues. Here the CDR3 DNA reads TGTGCCAGCAGCCCCACATTGCCTGGACAGATGAACACTGAAGCTTTCTTT. It translates to CASSPTLPGQMNTEAFF.

The chain employs TRBV30 and TRBJ1-2; a possible D gene is TRBD1 (5 bases). Per germline, CDR1 GTSNPN and CDR2 SVGIG (reference sequence). V was clipped by 1 base and J by 2 bases, with 5 bases between them. This CDR3 is 12 amino acids long. This CDR3 reads CAWSGGNYGYTF. The CDR3 DNA sequence: TGTGCCTGGAGTGGGGGCAACTATGGCTACACCTTC.

Note on this clone: The junction does not match germline at one end; this may be a read error. The rearrangement uses TRBV7-8 and TRBJ2-7; 14 nucleotides agree with TRBD2. This CDR3 is built from 14 residues. Germline CDR1 and CDR2: SGHVS and FQNEAQ. The CDR3 is CASSFPTSGRAKVF. The CDR3 bases are TGTGCCAGCAGCTTTCCGACTAGCGGGAGGGCCAAAGTTTTC. The entire variable domain, with the rest obtained from reference TRBV7-8 and TRBJ2-7, is as follows: GAGVSQSPRYKVAKRGQDVALRCDPISGHVSLFWYQQALGQGPEFLTYFQNEAQLDKSGLPSDRFFAERPEGSVSTLKIQRTQQEDSAVYLCASSFPTSGRAKVFGPGTRLTVT.

The J gene is TRBJ1-6, the V gene TRBV2; D is ambiguous. V was clipped by 7 bases and J by 0 bases, with 13 bases between them. This CDR3 has 16 amino acids. Per germline, CDR1 SNHLY and CDR2 FYNNEI. DNA for the CDR3: TGTGCCAGCATGAGGGAGTTAAGCTCCTATAATTCACCCCTCCACTTT. This encodes CASMRELSSYNSPLHF.

V usage is TRBV7-8 and J usage is TRBJ2-7; 11 nucleotides line up with TRBD2. The CDR3 is 16 residues long. Germline loops: CDR1 SGHVS, CDR2 FQNEAQ. J gave up 1 base and V 4 bases, and 6 bases lay outside the gene matches. The CDR3 DNA reads as TGTGCCAGCAGCTCAAAAGGACTAGCGGGTTCCTACGAGCAGTACTTC. Translating it yields CASSSKGLAGSYEQYF. The variable domain in full, completed from reference TRBV7-8 and TRBJ2-7, reads GAGVSQSPRYKVAKRGQDVALRCDPISGHVSLFWYQQALGQGPEFLTYFQNEAQLDKSGLPSDRFFAERPEGSVSTLKIQRTQQEDSAVYLCASSSKGLAGSYEQYFGPGTRLTVT.

J is TRBJ2-5 and V is TRBV13; 11 bases line up with TRBD2. The CDR3 contains 15 residues. Germline CDR1 and CDR2: PRHDT and FYEKMQ (reference sequence). Unmatched junction bases numbered 11, after V lost 5 bases and J lost 9 bases. The CDR3 spells CASSRFTSGSGAQYF. The CDR3, as DNA: TGTGCCAGCAGCCGTTTCACTAGCGGGAGTGGGGCCCAGTACTTC. Full variable domain (rest looked up from reference TRBV13 and TRBJ2-5): AAGVIQSPRHLIKEKRETATLKCYPIPRHDTVYWYQQGPGQDPQFLISFYEKMQSDKGSIPDRFSAQQFSDYHSELNMSSLELGDSALYFCASSRFTSGSGAQYFGPGTRLLVL.

The table lists this clone with a count of one. The chain links TRBV4-2 to TRBJ2-5, with D perhaps matching TRBD2 (6 bases). The germline CDR1 and CDR2 sequences are LGHNA and YNFKEQ. V was shortened by 4 bases and J by 4 bases, with 19 bases between the two germline ends. This CDR3 contains 16 residues. CDR3 sequence reads: CASSPRGGWGRETQYF. In DNA, the CDR3 is TGTGCCAGCAGCCCCCGGGGAGGATGGGGACGAGAGACCCAGTACTTC.

The chain is built from TRBV29-1 and TRBJ1-1, with 7 nucleotides matching TRBD1. Germline lookup yields CDR1 SQVTM and CDR2 ANQGSEA. V gave up 8 bases and J gave up 6 bases; unmatched junction bases: 6. The CDR3 consists of 11 residues. Written as DNA, the CDR3 is TGCAGCCTCGACAGGGCGTCTGAAGCTTTCTTT. Translation gives CSLDRASEAFF.

The chain carries TRBV30 and TRBJ2-7; 7 nucleotides match TRBD1. Germline lookup yields CDR1 GTSNPN and CDR2 SVGIG (reference sequence). V shed 0 bases and J 3 bases; nucleotides not matched to a gene: 5. The CDR3 loop spans 14 amino acids. Written as DNA, the CDR3 is TGTGCCTGGAGTGTTGACAGGGAACTCTACGAGCAGTACTTC. Protein: CAWSVDRELYEQYF.